The source of this T cell receptor beta chain is a study of molecular identifiers for immune sequencing clone quantification. TCRdb processed the PCR reads anew with MiXCR; each CDR3 protein has one entry. The table records hundreds of thousands of distinct CDR3 sequences, about 25% of them present only once. CDR3 length: 13 residues. Trimming left V 6 bases short and J 9 bases short, with 17 bases between. CDR1 MNHEY and CDR2 SVGAGI come from the germline V gene. Libraries used 20,000 to 1,000,000 sorted naive CD8 T cells and 10%, 30% or 50% RNA input. Naive CD8 T cells were picked out by sorting for CD8+CD4-CCR7+CD45RA+.

The TCR was taken from a human donor in good health. Some libraries in this study had Jurkat cell RNA spiked in. The chain employs TRBV6-5 and TRBJ2-5; D possibly corresponds to TRBD1 (8 bases). The specimen was naive CD8+ T cells from blood, with Jurkat cell RNA spiked in. Subset denoted: FACS-sorted CD8+CD4-CCR7+CD45RA+ naive T cells. The CDR3 region is CASRYRGGEPQYF. The CDR3 nucleotides are TGTGCCAGCAGATACAGGGGGGGGGAGCCCCAGTACTTC.